These 10 T cell receptor beta chains originate from one sample sequenced in a study of blood T cell repertoires in COVID-19 (dated by TCRdb to the early 2020s). Receptor amplification or capture employed the immunoSEQ multiplex PCR assay. TCRdb took this table from immuneACCESS and kept in-frame rearrangements with V and J called. Such tables lack part of the clones; where checked against another copy, unresolved V genes explain under half of the gap, and the rest is unexplained. Recorded for this sample are about 59,000 clones; around 79% of them occurred a single time. Roughly 14% of the sample belongs to the ten largest clones. The source material was peripheral blood. Receptor source: a woman in her 70s with acute or convalescent COVID-19.

The CDR3 nucleotides read TGTGCCAGCTCACTCGTTCCCCTGCAGGGGGCGAACACTGAAGCTTTCTTT. Its protein is CASSLVPLQGANTEAFF. This chain connects TRBV18 to TRBJ1-1; 8 bases are shared with TRBD1. The CDR3 runs 17 residues. CDR1 KGHSH and CDR2 LQKENI come from the germline V gene. J gave up 1 base and V 4 bases, and 11 bases lay outside the gene matches. Supplemented by reference TRBV18 and TRBJ1-1, the full variable domain reads NAGVMQNPRHLVRRRGQEARLRCSPMKGHSHVYWYRQLPEEGLKFMVYLQKENIIDESGMPKERFSAEFPKEGPSILRIQQVVRGDSAAYFCASSLVPLQGANTEAFFGQGTRLTVV.

The rearrangement uses TRBV19 and TRBJ2-5; perhaps TRBD2 as D (5 bases). The germline gives CDR1 LNHDA, CDR2 SQIVND (reference sequence). CDR3 size: 13 residues. Trimming shortened V by 8 bases and J by 4 bases, and 14 bases separated the two germline ends. Here the CDR3 reads CASRLIGRETQYF. Here the CDR3 DNA reads TGTGCCAGTCGACTAATCGGCCGAGAGACCCAGTACTTC.

Only one count was recorded for this clone. The chain has TRBV3-1 (or the pseudogene TRBV3-2) and TRBJ1-1; tentatively, D is TRBD1 (5 bases). Germline-derived CDR1 and CDR2 are LGHDT and YNNKEL (reference sequence). Trimming left V 7 bases short and J 5 bases short, with 17 bases between. The CDR3 is made up of 14 amino acids. The CDR3 loop is CASNHGTRGTEAFF. CDR3 bases: TGTGCCAGCAACCACGGGACTCGGGGTACTGAAGCTTTCTTT.

The V call is TRBV3-1 (or the pseudogene TRBV3-2), the J call TRBJ2-5; no firm D call. In germline, CDR1 is LGHDT, CDR2 YNNKEL (reference sequence). CDR3 length: 17 amino acids. V was shortened by 4 bases and J by 1 base, with 19 bases between the two germline ends. The DNA of the CDR3 is TGTGCCAGCAGCCCTACTTCCCACTGGGCCTTCCAAGAGACCCAGTACTTC. This gives the protein CASSPTSHWAFQETQYF.

V usage is TRBV2 and J usage is TRBJ2-5, with 12 bases fitting TRBD2. Germline CDR1 reads SNHLY; CDR2 reads FYNNEI. This CDR3 comprises 15 residues. Unmatched junction bases numbered 5, after V lost 3 bases and J lost 6 bases. Here the CDR3 DNA reads TGTGCCAGCAGTGAGACTAGCGGGGGAATGCAGACCCAGTACTTC. It yields the protein CASSETSGGMQTQYF.

The chain is built from TRBV18 and TRBJ1-6, with 10 bases matching TRBD1. CDR1 KGHSH and CDR2 LQKENI come from the germline V gene. V was clipped by 5 bases and J by 10 bases; unmatched bases: 8. The CDR3 has 15 residues. The CDR3 region is CASSGTGTGESPLHF. The DNA for the CDR3 is TGTGCCAGCTCAGGCACCGGGACAGGGGAATCACCCCTCCACTTT.

J is TRBJ2-3 and V is TRBV4-2; D is perhaps TRBD2 (6 bases). Trimming left V 4 bases short and J 2 bases short, with 10 bases between. Per the germline V gene, CDR1 is LGHNA and CDR2 is YNFKEQ. The CDR3 runs to 14 residues. CDR3 coding DNA: TGTGCCAGCAGCCCCGGGACTTACACAGATACGCAGTATTTT. This translates into CASSPGTYTDTQYF.

This chain links TRBV29-1 with TRBJ1-4, with 7 bases lining up with TRBD1. J was trimmed by 8 bases and V by 5 bases; bases with no gene match: 5. Germline CDR1 SQVTM, CDR2 ANQGSEA. The CDR3 length is 12 residues. CDR3 loop: CSVSRGVEKLFF. The DNA for the CDR3 is TGCAGCGTTAGCAGGGGGGTAGAAAAACTGTTTTTT.

This clone appeared once. The rearrangement links TRBV4-2 to TRBJ2-3, with TRBD2 identical over 11 bases. The trim removed 0 bases at V and 5 bases at J, leaving 10 bases unmatched. CDR3 length: 18 amino acids. The V gene's germline CDR1 is LGHNA and CDR2 YNFKEQ. The CDR3 here is CASSQDLSGGAKVDTQYF. CDR3 coding DNA: TGTGCCAGCAGCCAAGACCTTAGCGGGGGGGCCAAAGTAGATACGCAGTATTTT.

V and J are TRBV19 and TRBJ1-5, with unresolved D. Germline V gene sequence: CDR1 LNHDA, CDR2 SQIVND (reference sequence). This CDR3 is built from 13 residues. The V end lost 2 bases, the J end lost 4 bases, and 6 bases lay between the germline ends. The CDR3 coding sequence is TGTGCCAGTAGTATAATGACTAATCAGCCCCAGCATTTT. Translating it yields CASSIMTNQPQHF.